This record concerns one T cell receptor beta chain sequence. Germline CDR1 and CDR2: ENHRY and SYGVKD. The junction had 5 bases not matched to a gene; V was cut back by 0 bases and J by 7 bases. The CDR3 spans 17 residues. This sample stems from a study of PD-L1 blockade in urothelial cancer. Study-level information: Samples of blood were analyzed 3 weeks (second dose) and 6 weeks after treatment start. Each blood sample yielded a median of 141,255 T cells.

Time point denoted: pretreatment peripheral blood. Libraries were prepared by immunoSEQ multiplex PCR; TCRdb keeps only in-frame clonotypes and omits some of them. The repertoire includes 98,000 or so clones, nearly 90% of them detected once, and 1.5% to 2% sits in the top ten. This sequence originates from a man between 60 and 75 years old with urothelial cancer. This specimen was PBMCs, taken around atezolizumab (anti-PD-L1) treatment. The chain combines TRBV10-3 with TRBJ2-1; 14 bases agree with TRBD2. The CDR3 here is CAISESAGTSGSNEQFF. The DNA for the CDR3 is TGTGCCATCAGTGAGTCAGCCGGGACTAGCGGGAGTAATGAGCAGTTCTTC.